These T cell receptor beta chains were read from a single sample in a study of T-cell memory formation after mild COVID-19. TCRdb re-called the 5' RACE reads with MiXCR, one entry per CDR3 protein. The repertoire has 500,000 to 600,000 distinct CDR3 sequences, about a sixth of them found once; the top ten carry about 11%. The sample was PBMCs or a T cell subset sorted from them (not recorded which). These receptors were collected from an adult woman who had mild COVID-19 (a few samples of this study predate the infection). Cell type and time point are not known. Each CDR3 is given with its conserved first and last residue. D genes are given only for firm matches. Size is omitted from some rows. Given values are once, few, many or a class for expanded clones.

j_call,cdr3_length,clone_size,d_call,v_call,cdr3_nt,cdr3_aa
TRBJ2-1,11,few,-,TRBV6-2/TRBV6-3,TGTGCCAGCAGTGATGAACGTGAGCAGTTCTTC,CASSDEREQFF
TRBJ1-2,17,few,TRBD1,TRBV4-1,TGCGCCAGCAGCCAGCCGGGACAGGGGCCCGCTAACTATGGCTACACCTTC,CASSQPGQGPANYGYTF
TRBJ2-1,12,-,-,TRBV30,TGTGCCTGGAGTACTAGAGGTAATGAGCAGTTCTTC,CAWSTRGNEQFF
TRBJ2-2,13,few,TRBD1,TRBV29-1,TGCAGCGTCAGGACAGGGACGTCCGGGGAGCTGTTTTTT,CSVRTGTSGELFF
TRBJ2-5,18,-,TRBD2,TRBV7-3,TGTGCCAGCAGCTTATTGGCTAGCGGGAGTTTTACGGCAGAGACCCAGTACTTC,CASSLLASGSFTAETQYF
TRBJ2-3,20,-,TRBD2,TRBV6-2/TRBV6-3,TGTGCCAGCAGTTACAGTGCTAGCGGGGGGGCTCCGGCCTTCACAGATACGCAGTATTTT,CASSYSASGGAPAFTDTQYF
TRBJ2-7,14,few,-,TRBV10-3,TGTGCCATCAGTTCCCCCGGGGGATTGTACGAGCAGTACTTC,CAISSPGGLYEQYF
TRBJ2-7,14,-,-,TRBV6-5,TGTGCCAGCAGTTACTTTGGGGGCTCCTACGAGCAGTACTTC,CASSYFGGSYEQYF
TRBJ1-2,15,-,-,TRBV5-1,TGCGCCAGCAGCTTGTATCAGGGAAAAAACTATGGCTACACCTTC,CASSLYQGKNYGYTF
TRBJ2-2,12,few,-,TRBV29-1,TGCAGCGTTGGGGGGCACACCGGGGAGCTGTTTTTT,CSVGGHTGELFF
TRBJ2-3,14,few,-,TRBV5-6,TGTGCCAGCAGCTTGCGGGGTGCCCGGGATACGCAGTATTTT,CASSLRGARDTQYF
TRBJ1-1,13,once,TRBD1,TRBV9,TGTGCCAGCAGTAGCAGGGGGCTAACTGAAGCTTTCTTT,CASSSRGLTEAFF
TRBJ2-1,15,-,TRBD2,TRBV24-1,TGTGCCACCAGCCAGACTAGCGGTACCTACAATGAGCAGTTCTTC,CATSQTSGTYNEQFF
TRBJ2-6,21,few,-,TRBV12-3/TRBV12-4,TGTGCCAGTGTTGAAGGTGTTTTGGGGGTAGGGGCACTTTCTGGGGCCAACGTCCTGACTTTC,CASVEGVLGVGALSGANVLTF
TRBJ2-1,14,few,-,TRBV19,TGTGCCAGTAGTCCGGTGCCTTCTGCTAATGAGCAGTTCTTC,CASSPVPSANEQFF
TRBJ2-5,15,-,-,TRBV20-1,TGCAGTGCTAGTCCCCGCAGGGGAATTGGAGAGACCCAGTACTTC,CSASPRRGIGETQYF
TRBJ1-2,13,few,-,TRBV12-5,TGTGCTAGTGGTTACCTTCTTAACTATGGCTACACCTTC,CASGYLLNYGYTF